These 23 T cell receptor beta chains originate from one sample sequenced in a study of blood T cell repertoires in COVID-19. Repertoires were generated with immunoSEQ multiplex PCR, while TCRdb's copy carries only in-frame clones and drops some. There are around 300,000 clones in the sample; 88% occur only once, and about 3% lies in the top ten. The sample taken for sequencing was PBMCs or T cells enriched from blood (not recorded which). The receptors originated from a woman aged 45-65 years who had recovered from COVID-19.

The gene calls are TRBV4-2 and TRBJ1-6; maybe TRBD1 (6 bases). V was cut by 1 base and J by 9 bases, with 10 bases left in between. CDR3 size: 14 residues. Per the germline V gene, CDR1 is LGHNA and CDR2 is YNFKEQ. In nucleotides, the CDR3 is TGTGCCAGCAGCCAAGCAGGGGAGCGTTCACCCCTCCACTTT. This translates into CASSQAGERSPLHF.

The chain carries TRBV30 and TRBJ2-7, with a weak D call TRBD2 (6 bases). The CDR3 extends over 14 amino acids. The V end lost 0 bases, the J end lost 3 bases, and 12 bases lay between the germline ends. Germline V gene sequence: CDR1 GTSNPN, CDR2 SVGIG (reference sequence). CDR3 nucleotide sequence: TGTGCCTGGAGTGTTGGAGCGGGTTACTACGAGCAGTACTTC. Translating it yields CAWSVGAGYYEQYF.

CDR3: CASSPQAPGNTEAFF. The CDR3 nucleotides read TGTGCCAGCTCACCCCAGGCCCCAGGGAACACTGAAGCTTTCTTT. V gene TRBV18 combines with J gene TRBJ1-1, with unresolved D. V lost 3 bases to trimming and J lost 1 base, with 12 bases between them. Per germline, CDR1 KGHSH and CDR2 LQKENI. The CDR3 consists of 15 residues.

This chain joins TRBV28 and TRBJ1-4, with D perhaps TRBD1 (6 bases). CDR3 length equals 14 residues. Germline CDR1 is MDHEN and CDR2 is SYDVKM. V lost 1 base and J lost 6, with 9 bases in between. CDR3 coding DNA: TGTGCCAGCAGTTTATACAGGGTTCATGAAAAACTGTTTTTT. Protein: CASSLYRVHEKLFF. Combining the CDR3 with reference TRBV28 and TRBJ1-4 gives the whole variable domain DVKVTQSSRYLVKRTGEKVFLECVQDMDHENMFWYRQDPGLGLRLIYFSYDVKMKEKGDIPEGYSVSREKKERFSLILESASTNQTSMYLCASSLYRVHEKLFFGSGTQLSVL.

The rearrangement uses TRBV7-9 and TRBJ1-2, with D unresolved. The V and J ends lost 3 bases and 0 bases respectively, with 5 bases between them. The length of the CDR3 is 13 residues. Germline loops: CDR1 SEHNR, CDR2 FQNEAQ (reference sequence). CDR3 sequence (DNA): TGTGCCAGCAGCTTGGGAGCTAACTATGGCTACACCTTC. Encoded protein: CASSLGANYGYTF.

This chain uses TRBV7-2 with TRBJ2-7; D uncertain. V lost 7 bases to trimming and J lost 4 bases, with 11 bases between them. This CDR3 comprises 12 residues. Germline V gene lookup returns CDR1 SGHTA and CDR2 FQGNSA. CDR3 in amino acids: CASTPSLYEQYF. CDR3 nucleotide sequence: TGTGCCAGCACTCCTTCCCTGTACGAGCAGTACTTC.

This chain joins TRBV5-5 and TRBJ2-7, with 9 bases lining up with TRBD1. The CDR3 spans 14 residues. J lost 4 bases, V lost 3 bases, and 5 bases had no gene match. Germline CDR1 reads SGHKS; CDR2 reads YYEKEE (reference sequence). The DNA for the CDR3 is TGTGCCAGCAGCTGGGACAGGGTCTTATACGAGCAGTACTTC. Translation gives CASSWDRVLYEQYF.

The genes are TRBV6-2 or TRBV6-3 and TRBJ1-1; TRBD1 is a possible D gene (6 bases). The CDR3 has 14 amino acids. The V end lost 2 bases, the J end lost 3 bases, and 10 bases lay between the germline ends. From germline, CDR1 is MNHEY and CDR2 SVGEGT. The CDR3 region has the DNA TGTGCCAGCAGTTACCCAGCAGGGGACACTGAAGCTTTCTTT. Residues: CASSYPAGDTEAFF.

This clone was detected only once. The rearrangement links TRBV5-4 to TRBJ2-5; 10 nucleotides agree with TRBD2. CDR3 length: 15 amino acids. V was pared by 5 bases and J by 5 bases, with 9 bases of the junction left unmatched. Germline CDR1 is SGHNT and CDR2 is YYREEE (reference sequence). The DNA for the CDR3 is TGTGCCAGCAGTTCGAGACTAGCGGGTGGGGAGACCCAGTACTTC. This codes for CASSSRLAGGETQYF. Using reference TRBV5-4 and TRBJ2-5 for the parts outside the CDR3, the full variable domain is ETGVTQSPTHLIKTRGQQVTLRCSSQSGHNTVSWYQQALGQGPQFIFQYYREEENGRGNFPPRFSGLQFPNYSSELNVNALELDDSALYLCASSSRLAGGETQYFGPGTRLLVL.

This clone came up once. The gene calls are TRBV28 and TRBJ1-5; 8 positions match TRBD1. Losses at the gene ends were 6 bases for V and 2 bases for J; bases not matched to a gene: 9. This CDR3 comprises 16 residues. The germline V gene encodes CDR1 MDHEN and CDR2 SYDVKM. In nucleotides, the CDR3 is TGTGCCAGCAGGGGAACAGGGGGAGGTGGCAATCAGCCCCAGCATTTT. Translation gives CASRGTGGGGNQPQHF. The full variable domain, with the rest looked up from reference TRBV28 and TRBJ1-5, is DVKVTQSSRYLVKRTGEKVFLECVQDMDHENMFWYRQDPGLGLRLIYFSYDVKMKEKGDIPEGYSVSREKKERFSLILESASTNQTSMYLCASRGTGGGGNQPQHFGDGTRLSIL.

The chain uses TRBV7-9 and TRBJ1-2; tentatively, D is TRBD1 (6 bases). V shed 5 bases and J shed 4 bases, with 8 bases lying between them. CDR1 and CDR2 (germline): SEHNR, FQNEAQ (reference sequence). The CDR3 contains 12 residues. CDR3 in DNA: TGTGCCAGCAGCATGGACAGCTATGGCTACACCTTC. Translating it yields CASSMDSYGYTF.

The chain employs TRBV18 and TRBJ2-6; 7 bases are shared with TRBD2. The CDR3 has 18 residues. The J segment lost 0 bases and the V segment lost 3 bases, leaving 8 bases of the junction unmatched. The germline CDR1 and CDR2 sequences are KGHSH and LQKENI. The CDR3 DNA sequence: TGTGCCAGCTCACCTTTTGGCGGGAGTTCCTCTGGGGCCAACGTCCTGACTTTC. It encodes CASSPFGGSSSGANVLTF. Full variable domain (remainder filled in from reference TRBV18 and TRBJ2-6): NAGVMQNPRHLVRRRGQEARLRCSPMKGHSHVYWYRQLPEEGLKFMVYLQKENIIDESGMPKERFSAEFPKEGPSILRIQQVVRGDSAAYFCASSPFGGSSSGANVLTFGAGSRLTVL.

This clone appeared a single time. The chain employs TRBV6-5 and TRBJ1-5; tentative D call: TRBD1 (6 bases). Looked up from germline, CDR1 is MNHEY and CDR2 is SVGAGI. CDR3 length: 15 amino acids. Trimming took off 4 bases at V and 1 base at J, with 11 bases between the two ends. The CDR3 coding sequence is TGTGCCAGCAGTTTACAGGGAATCAGCAATCAGCCCCAGCATTTT. It encodes CASSLQGISNQPQHF.

This clone was observed a single time. The gene calls are TRBV15 and TRBJ1-1; TRBD1 matches 7 bases. CDR1 is LNHNV and CDR2 is YYDKDF in the germline V gene (reference sequence). This CDR3 has 13 residues. V shed 4 bases, J shed 5 bases, and the junction held 4 bases outside the gene matches. In DNA, the CDR3 is TGTGCCACCAGCAAGGGGGCGAGGACTGAAGCTTTCTTT. Protein sequence: CATSKGARTEAFF.

As to this clone: The sample holds other DNA sequences that translate to the same CDR3. This chain links TRBV7-2 with TRBJ1-2; 9 nucleotides agree with TRBD1. The CDR3 consists of 14 residues. CDR1 SGHTA and CDR2 FQGNSA come from the germline V gene. Unmatched junction bases numbered 2, after V lost 4 bases and J lost 2 bases. The CDR3 loop is CASSSGQGNYGYTF. The CDR3 bases are TGTGCCAGCAGCTCGGGACAGGGCAACTATGGCTACACCTTC. The variable domain in full, with the rest retrieved from reference TRBV7-2 and TRBJ1-2, is GAGVSQSPSNKVTEKGKDVELRCDPISGHTALYWYRQSLGQGLEFLIYFQGNSAPDKSGLPSDRFSAERTGGSVSTLTIQRTQQEDSAVYLCASSSGQGNYGYTFGSGTRLTVV.

The chain employs TRBV30 and TRBJ2-7; TRBD2 aligns across 8 bases. J was trimmed by 4 bases and V by 4 bases; bases with no gene match: 6. This CDR3 is 13 amino acids long. CDR1 and CDR2 (germline): GTSNPN, SVGIG (reference sequence). CDR3 nucleotide sequence: TGTGCCTGGAATAGCGGGGCTAATTACGAGCAGTACTTC. Its translation is CAWNSGANYEQYF.

CDR3 DNA: TGTGCCAGCAGGGGAGCCGGCAAAAACATTCAGTACTTC. Encoded protein: CASRGAGKNIQYF. The rearrangement uses TRBV28 and TRBJ2-4, with D tentatively TRBD2 (5 bases). CDR1 is MDHEN, CDR2 SYDVKM, per germline. The length of the CDR3 is 13 residues. Trimming left V 6 bases short and J 3 bases short, with 9 bases between.

V and J are TRBV10-3 and TRBJ2-5, with 8 positions matching TRBD2. After removal of 2 bases from V and 5 bases from J, the junction contained 7 bases not matched to a gene. Looked up from germline, CDR1 is ENHRY and CDR2 is SYGVKD. The CDR3 spans 15 residues. The CDR3 sequence: CAISEQAGVGETQYF. CDR3 in DNA: TGTGCCATCAGTGAGCAAGCGGGAGTCGGCGAGACCCAGTACTTC.

The genes are TRBV14 and TRBJ1-1, with 9 bases matching TRBD1. CDR1 is SGHDN, CDR2 FVKESK, per germline. The CDR3 consists of 16 residues. The junction had 6 bases not matched to a gene; V was cut back by 1 base and J by 3 bases. The CDR3 loop reads CASSQGPRTGDTEAFF. The CDR3 bases are TGTGCCAGCAGCCAAGGCCCCCGGACAGGGGACACTGAAGCTTTCTTT.

The CDR3 DNA follows: TGTGCCAGCAGCTCCGGGGGGCAAGCGATGAACACTGAAGCTTTCTTT. This codes for CASSSGGQAMNTEAFF. The rearrangement joins TRBV5-6 to TRBJ1-1, with D maybe TRBD1 (6 bases). The CDR3 totals 16 residues. Germline CDR1 SGHDT, CDR2 YYEEEE. The germline V and J ends were trimmed by 3 bases and 0 bases, with 15 bases remaining between them.

The rearrangement links TRBV4-2 to TRBJ2-7; weak D call: TRBD2 (5 bases). Germline lookup yields CDR1 LGHNA and CDR2 YNFKEQ. CDR3 size: 15 residues. Trimming took off 4 bases at V and 0 bases at J, with 13 bases between the two ends. The CDR3 DNA reads as TGTGCCAGCAGCCCAGAGACGGCGGGCTCCTACGAGCAGTACTTC. Translation gives CASSPETAGSYEQYF.

The gene calls are TRBV5-5 and TRBJ2-7; no clear D. Germline V gene data show CDR1 as SGHKS and CDR2 as YYEKEE (reference sequence). V was cut by 3 bases and J by 6 bases, with 16 bases left in between. There are 14 residues in the CDR3. This chain's CDR3 is CASSSQVMLSEQYF. In DNA, the CDR3 is TGTGCCAGCAGCTCACAAGTGATGCTGTCCGAGCAGTACTTC.

The chain has TRBV30 and TRBJ1-2, with a tentative D call TRBD1 (5 bases). Between the trimmed V and J ends, which lost 2 bases and 4 bases, there was a span of 11 bases. CDR3 size: 13 residues. Germline V gene data show CDR1 as GTSNPN and CDR2 as SVGIG (reference sequence). The CDR3 sequence: CAWSPQAVYGYTF. The DNA of the CDR3 is TGTGCCTGGAGTCCACAGGCTGTCTATGGCTACACCTTC.